The text below deals with one T cell receptor beta chain. Its antigen is unidentified. The entry originates in a study of beta chain features in type 1 diabetes. What was sequenced were expressed TCRB transcripts, since all of the isolated RNA had been reverse transcribed. Measured with immunoSEQ multiplex PCR; TCRdb has only the in-frame clones, and not every one. This table has about 900,000 clones, 15% to 20% appearing once. Germline values: CDR1 SNHLY, CDR2 FYNNEI. The CDR3 contains 13 residues. V was cut by 6 bases and J by 1 base, with 9 bases left in between. Whole-study results and caveats: A moderate, significant TCRB CDR3 shortening appeared in type 1 diabetes across four CD4+ subsets.

The sequence came from a woman younger than 30 in good health. This sequence joins TRBV2 and TRBJ1-1; D may be TRBD1 (5 bases). The sample taken for sequencing was naive CD4+ T cells from blood. The CDR3 loop reads CASSKDRNTEAFF. The CDR3 nucleotides are TGTGCCAGCAGCAAAGACAGGAACACTGAAGCTTTCTTT.